This T cell receptor beta chain was identified during a study of cytotoxic CD8 clonotypes in ibrutinib-treated CLL. Whole-study context: On average, each sample had about 250,000 productive templates and around 100,000 productive rearrangements.

CDR1 LNHDA and CDR2 SQIVND come from the germline V gene (reference sequence). Trimming took 3 bases from V and 7 from J, leaving 6 bases between them. This CDR3 region has 12 residues. Libraries were prepared by immunoSEQ multiplex PCR; TCRdb keeps only in-frame clonotypes and omits some of them. The table lists some 63,000 clones, about nine tenths of them singletons, with approximately 3.1% in the top ten. The genes are TRBV19 and TRBJ1-4; D remains ambiguous. This material consisted of PBMCs, taken after 12 months of ibrutinib treatment. This TCR was recovered from a human donor with chronic lymphocytic leukemia. CDR3: CASSMEGEKLFF. DNA for the CDR3: TGTGCCAGTAGTATGGAGGGTGAAAAACTGTTTTTT. Using reference TRBV19 and TRBJ1-4 for the parts outside the CDR3, the full variable domain is DGGITQSPKYLFRKEGQNVTLSCEQNLNHDAMYWYRQDPGQGLRLIYYSQIVNDFQKGDIAEGYSVSREKKESFPLTVTSAQKNPTAFYLCASSMEGEKLFFGSGTQLSVL.